This passage covers 27 T cell receptor beta chains from one sample sequenced in a study of blood T cell repertoires in COVID-19. Clones were read by immunoSEQ multiplex PCR, and TCRdb kept only the in-frame ones, dropping some. The repertoire consists of around 250,000 clones, with 86% occurring once and the leading ten covering around 15%. Specimen: PBMCs or T cells enriched from blood (not recorded which). The receptors were gathered from a man between 18 and 35 years old who had recovered from COVID-19.

The chain joins TRBV4-1 to TRBJ2-2; TRBD2 matches 8 bases. This CDR3 is 17 amino acids long. Germline lookup yields CDR1 MGHRA and CDR2 YSYEKL. The V and J ends lost 0 bases and 4 bases, in that order; junction bases with no gene match: 7. The DNA for the CDR3 is TGCGCCAGCAGCCAAGAGGGGATAGCGGGGCTCACCGGGGAGCTGTTTTTT. Protein product: CASSQEGIAGLTGELFF.

This chain links TRBV19 with TRBJ2-7, with 10 bases lining up with TRBD1. Looked up from germline, CDR1 is LNHDA and CDR2 is SQIVND (reference sequence). The CDR3 consists of 16 residues. J gave up 1 base and V 3 bases, and 6 bases lay outside the gene matches. Written as DNA, the CDR3 is TGTGCCAGTAGTATCGGCCAGGACAGGGGGTCCTACGAGCAGTACTTC. Translating it yields CASSIGQDRGSYEQYF.

V is TRBV2 and J is TRBJ2-7; 8 nucleotides agree with TRBD2. The CDR3 loop spans 15 amino acids. Germline V gene data show CDR1 as SNHLY and CDR2 as FYNNEI. V was pared by 6 bases and J by 3 bases, with 10 bases of the junction left unmatched. The CDR3 loop is CASRAGGGPGYEQYF. The CDR3, as DNA: TGTGCCAGCAGGGCCGGGGGGGGCCCCGGCTACGAGCAGTACTTC. Full variable domain (remainder filled in from reference TRBV2 and TRBJ2-7): EPEVTQTPSHQVTQMGQEVILRCVPISNHLYFYWYRQILGQKVEFLVSFYNNEISEKSEIFDDQFSVERPDGSNFTLKIRSTKLEDSAMYFCASRAGGGPGYEQYFGPGTRLTVT.

The chain combines TRBV5-4 with TRBJ2-5, with 7 bases fitting TRBD1. In germline, CDR1 is SGHNT, CDR2 YYREEE (reference sequence). There are 14 residues in the CDR3. The V segment lost 4 bases and the J segment 5 bases; nucleotides outside the gene matches: 8. In nucleotides, the CDR3 is TGTGCCAGCAGCCGACAGGGATCGACTGAGACCCAGTACTTC. Translation: CASSRQGSTETQYF. Full variable domain (missing parts from reference TRBV5-4 and TRBJ2-5): ETGVTQSPTHLIKTRGQQVTLRCSSQSGHNTVSWYQQALGQGPQFIFQYYREEENGRGNFPPRFSGLQFPNYSSELNVNALELDDSALYLCASSRQGSTETQYFGPGTRLLVL.

The chain has TRBV4-1 and TRBJ2-1, with 7 bases lining up with TRBD2. The CDR3 covers 14 residues. The V and J ends lost 2 bases and 6 bases, in that order; junction bases with no gene match: 4. The V gene's germline CDR1 is MGHRA and CDR2 YSYEKL. Here the CDR3 reads CASSQPGRGNEQFF. In DNA form, the CDR3 reads TGCGCCAGCAGCCAACCGGGGAGGGGCAATGAGCAGTTCTTC.

The chain employs TRBV10-2 and TRBJ1-5; D remains ambiguous. This CDR3 comprises 12 residues. The V end lost 0 bases, the J end lost 7 bases, and 4 bases lay between the germline ends. Germline V CDR1 and CDR2: WSHSY, SAAADI. The CDR3 DNA follows: TGCGCCAGCAGTGAGTCGAGGCAGCCCCAGCATTTT. It is translated as CASSESRQPQHF.

The chain links TRBV29-1 to TRBJ2-7; TRBD2 matches at 10 bases. This CDR3 contains 13 residues. CDR1 and CDR2 from the germline V gene are SQVTM and ANQGSEA. V lost 2 bases to trimming and J lost 6 bases; unmatched junction nucleotides: 4. This chain's CDR3 is CSVETSGVSEQYF. CDR3 coding DNA: TGCAGCGTTGAAACTAGCGGGGTCTCCGAGCAGTACTTC.

V gene TRBV7-8 combines with J gene TRBJ1-1; TRBD1 is a possible D gene (6 bases). Looked up from germline, CDR1 is SGHVS and CDR2 is FQNEAQ. Trimming shortened V by 1 base and J by 1 base, and 13 bases separated the two germline ends. The CDR3 spans 16 residues. For the CDR3, the DNA is TGTGCCAGCAGCTTAGATTATTTGGGGGCGAACACTGAAGCTTTCTTT. This gives the protein CASSLDYLGANTEAFF.

This chain joins TRBV6-2 or TRBV6-3 and TRBJ2-3; 9 bases fit TRBD1. The CDR3 is 14 residues long. Germline loops: CDR1 MNHEY, CDR2 SVGEGT. The ends lost 5 bases at V and 6 bases at J; junction bases unmatched: 6. The CDR3 coding sequence is TGTGCCAGCAGTCGGACAGGGGCCTCCGATACGCAGTATTTT. This gives the protein CASSRTGASDTQYF.

The chain links TRBV30 to TRBJ2-7, with TRBD2 identical over 12 bases. The V gene's germline CDR1 is GTSNPN and CDR2 SVGIG (reference sequence). The ends lost 2 bases at V and 7 bases at J; junction bases unmatched: 6. The CDR3 sequence is 14 residues long. CDR3 coding DNA: TGTGCCTGGAGTACGGGACTAGCGGGCGAGGAGCAGTACTTC. It translates to CAWSTGLAGEEQYF.

The rearrangement joins TRBV7-2 to TRBJ1-5, with a tentative D call TRBD1 (6 bases). Trimming cost V 1 base and J 3 bases, with 10 bases left between them. Germline CDR1 SGHTA, CDR2 FQGNSA. The CDR3 totals 15 residues. The CDR3, as DNA: TGTGCCAGCAGCTTAGTACAGGGACCCAATCAGCCCCAGCATTTT. Its protein product is CASSLVQGPNQPQHF.

CDR3 residues: CASSELAGKYGYTF. CDR3 nucleotide sequence: TGTGCCAGCAGTGAACTCGCAGGGAAGTATGGCTACACCTTC. The rearrangement links TRBV2 to TRBJ1-2; D is perhaps TRBD1 (5 bases). CDR3 length: 14 amino acids. CDR1 and CDR2 (germline): SNHLY, FYNNEI. V was shortened by 2 bases and J by 5 bases, with 12 bases between the two germline ends.

This rearrangement joins TRBV13 to TRBJ1-1, with D possibly matching TRBD1 (6 bases). Germline V gene data show CDR1 as PRHDT and CDR2 as FYEKMQ (reference sequence). This CDR3 contains 14 residues. V lost 2 bases and J lost 6, with 13 bases in between. CDR3: CASSLQGISPEAFF. DNA of the CDR3: TGTGCCAGCAGCTTACAGGGGATCAGCCCTGAAGCTTTCTTT.

CDR3 DNA: TGTGCCAGCAGCTTGAGGGGACTAGCGGGAGAAATTGCCTACGAGCAGTACTTC. This translates into CASSLRGLAGEIAYEQYF. This chain uses TRBV5-5 with TRBJ2-7; 14 positions match TRBD2. J gave up 2 bases and V 1 base, and 8 bases lay outside the gene matches. Germline V gene lookup returns CDR1 SGHKS and CDR2 YYEKEE (reference sequence). The CDR3 contains 18 residues.

The chain uses TRBV13 and TRBJ1-1; D is unclear. Germline V gene lookup returns CDR1 PRHDT and CDR2 FYEKMQ (reference sequence). This CDR3 region has 17 residues. Trimming cost V 2 bases and J 0 bases, with 16 bases left between them. CDR3 residues: CASSLRYGEDMNTEAFF. In DNA, the CDR3 is TGTGCCAGCAGCTTACGATACGGGGAAGATATGAACACTGAAGCTTTCTTT.

V is TRBV6-5 and J is TRBJ2-5, with TRBD1 identical over 7 bases. The CDR3 is made up of 15 amino acids. Germline loops: CDR1 MNHEY, CDR2 SVGAGI. V lost 6 bases, J lost 5 bases, and 12 bases stayed unmatched. The CDR3 protein is CASRSVTGDMETQYF. The CDR3 DNA sequence: TGTGCCAGCAGGAGCGTAACAGGGGATATGGAGACCCAGTACTTC.

This clone appeared a single time. The chain links TRBV11-2 to TRBJ1-6; no clear D. CDR3 length: 13 residues. CDR1 and CDR2 from the germline V gene are SGHAT and FQNNGV. V lost 7 bases, J lost 4 bases, and 8 bases lay in between. The CDR3: CASTGGYNSPLHF. CDR3 coding DNA: TGTGCCAGCACGGGCGGGTATAATTCACCCCTCCACTTT.

The chain uses TRBV4-1 and TRBJ2-1; perhaps TRBD2 as D (5 bases). This CDR3 comprises 17 residues. V lost 3 bases, J lost 7 bases, and 22 bases lay in between. Germline V lookup: CDR1 MGHRA, CDR2 YSYEKL. The CDR3 bases are TGCGCCAGCAGCCAGCATATCTCCGGGGATGTATGGAATGAGCAGTTCTTC. Translation: CASSQHISGDVWNEQFF.

This clone was found a few times. This chain connects TRBV28 to TRBJ1-5, with D possibly matching TRBD1 (6 bases). This CDR3 is built from 16 residues. Trimming removed 1 base at V and 6 bases at J, with 16 bases between. Germline CDR1 and CDR2: MDHEN and SYDVKM. The CDR3 spells CASSLLTQGKAQPQHF. In DNA, the CDR3 is TGTGCCAGCAGTTTATTAACCCAGGGGAAAGCTCAGCCCCAGCATTTT.

The chain couples TRBV27 to TRBJ2-7; D call uncertain. Trimming removed 7 bases at V and 0 bases at J, with 16 bases between. From germline, CDR1 is MNHEY and CDR2 SMNVEV (reference sequence). This CDR3 is built from 15 residues. The CDR3 nucleotides read TGTGCCAGCATCCCCAGGCCGTCCAGCTCCTACGAGCAGTACTTC. Residues: CASIPRPSSSYEQYF.

The chain carries TRBV5-1 and TRBJ2-3; TRBD2 agrees at 11 bases. The CDR3 loop spans 16 amino acids. V was pared by 4 bases and J by 5 bases, with 9 bases of the junction left unmatched. The V gene's germline CDR1 is SGHRS and CDR2 YFSETQ. In DNA, the CDR3 is TGCGCCAGCAGCCCGGCGCTAGCGGGAGGCAAAGATACGCAGTATTTT. This encodes CASSPALAGGKDTQYF.

The V call is TRBV28, the J call TRBJ1-5, with unresolved D. The CDR3 spans 13 residues. V lost 2 bases, J lost 3 bases, and 5 bases lay in between. Germline CDR1 reads MDHEN; CDR2 reads SYDVKM. CDR3 sequence: CASSLIHNQPQHF. The CDR3 DNA reads TGTGCCAGCAGTTTAATCCACAATCAGCCCCAGCATTTT.

The chain has TRBV7-8 and TRBJ2-1; possibly TRBD1 for D (5 bases). CDR3 length: 17 amino acids. Trimming left V 5 bases short and J 0 bases short, with 17 bases between. The germline V gene has CDR1 SGHVS and CDR2 FQNEAQ. This chain's CDR3 is CASSIPPDTLSYNEQFF. Written as DNA, the CDR3 is TGTGCCAGCAGCATCCCTCCGGACACCCTCTCCTACAATGAGCAGTTCTTC. Variable domain in full (rest from reference TRBV7-8 and TRBJ2-1): GAGVSQSPRYKVAKRGQDVALRCDPISGHVSLFWYQQALGQGPEFLTYFQNEAQLDKSGLPSDRFFAERPEGSVSTLKIQRTQQEDSAVYLCASSIPPDTLSYNEQFFGPGTRLTVL.

In DNA, the CDR3 is TGTGCCAGCAGCCTCAGGGGCCCCTACGAGCAGTACTTC. Translation: CASSLRGPYEQYF. This chain connects TRBV3-1 (or the pseudogene TRBV3-2) to TRBJ2-7; a possible D gene is TRBD1 (6 bases). Germline-derived CDR1 and CDR2 are LGHDT and YNNKEL (reference sequence). The CDR3 is 13 amino acids. V was clipped by 4 bases and J by 2 bases, with 9 bases between them.

This clone was counted a few times. J is TRBJ1-2 and V is TRBV5-7, with D perhaps matching TRBD1 (6 bases). TRBV5-7 carries the ORF label, with uncertain function. CDR3 size: 14 residues. The V gene lost 5 bases and the J gene lost 4 bases, with 15 bases spanning the gap. The CDR3 loop is CASRGTQGSYGYTF. The CDR3 nucleotides are TGTGCCAGCAGGGGGACACAGGGCTCCTATGGCTACACCTTC.

Remarks on this clone: At one end, the junction sequence differs from germline, possibly due to a read error. The chain is built from TRBV7-7 and TRBJ2-3, with TRBD2 matching 9 bases. The CDR3 has 15 amino acids. Looked up from germline, CDR1 is SSHAT and CDR2 is FNYEAQ (reference sequence). The CDR3 loop reads CASSVTSGSTDTQYF. In DNA form, the CDR3 reads TGTGCTAGCAGCGTTACTAGCGGGTCCACAGATACGCAGTATTTT.

The V call is TRBV19, the J call TRBJ1-2, with D uncertain. Per the germline V gene, CDR1 is LNHDA and CDR2 is SQIVND (reference sequence). This CDR3 contains 14 residues. V gave up 1 base and J gave up 5 bases, with 11 bases separating them. The CDR3 DNA is TGTGCCAGTAGTATAGGTCTTGGGGAGTATGGCTACACCTTC. This sequence encodes CASSIGLGEYGYTF.